These 27 T cell receptor beta chains originate from one sample sequenced in a study of blood T cell repertoires in COVID-19. Libraries were prepared by immunoSEQ multiplex PCR; TCRdb keeps only in-frame clonotypes and omits some of them. The table has 15,000 to 20,000 clones, about 85% seen once; the top ten hold around 16%. The sequenced sample consisted of peripheral blood. The receptors originated from a man between 65 and 85 years old with acute or convalescent COVID-19.

The chain links TRBV11-1 to TRBJ1-5; D is possibly TRBD1 (5 bases). Germline V lookup: CDR1 SGHAT, CDR2 FQDESV (reference sequence). This CDR3 has 16 residues. V was pared by 2 bases and J by 0 bases, with 11 bases between. CDR3 sequence reads: CASSLNGGDSNQPQHF. The CDR3 DNA is TGTGCCAGCAGCTTAAACGGGGGGGATAGCAATCAGCCCCAGCATTTT.

This chain joins TRBV30 and TRBJ1-5; 9 bases are shared with TRBD1. Germline CDR1 and CDR2: GTSNPN and SVGIG (reference sequence). V lost 0 bases to trimming and J lost 4 bases; unmatched junction nucleotides: 16. The CDR3 sequence is 19 residues long. CDR3 bases: TGTGCCTGGAGTGTGCCCTCGGGGGACAGGGCGAATGGAAATCAGCCCCAGCATTTT. Residues: CAWSVPSGDRANGNQPQHF. The whole variable domain, remainder taken from reference TRBV30 and TRBJ1-5, is SQTIHQWPATLVQPVGSPLSLECTVEGTSNPNLYWYRQAAGRGLQLLFYSVGIGQISSEVPQNLSASRPQDRQFILSSKKLLLSDSGFYLCAWSVPSGDRANGNQPQHFGDGTRLSIL.

The J gene is TRBJ2-7, the V gene TRBV5-1, with 8 nucleotides matching TRBD1. The CDR3 extends over 17 amino acids. The V gene end was trimmed by 4 bases and the J gene end by 0 bases; junction bases not matched to a gene: 12. The germline V gene has CDR1 SGHRS and CDR2 YFSETQ. Written as DNA, the CDR3 is TGCGCCAGCAGCATACTCCCCCCGGGACAGGTCTCCTACGAGCAGTACTTC. Its protein is CASSILPPGQVSYEQYF.

The chain links TRBV6-5 to TRBJ2-7; 7 nucleotides match TRBD2. The length of the CDR3 is 13 residues. After removal of 7 bases from V and 4 bases from J, the junction contained 7 bases not matched to a gene. In germline, CDR1 is MNHEY, CDR2 SVGAGI. This CDR3 reads CASTPAGVYEQYF. The CDR3 bases are TGTGCCAGCACCCCGGCGGGGGTATACGAGCAGTACTTC.

This rearrangement joins TRBV27 to TRBJ2-6; D gene ambiguous. With 0 bases removed from V and 2 bases from J, the gap between germline ends came to 11 bases. This CDR3 has 17 residues. CDR1 and CDR2 from the germline V gene are MNHEY and SMNVEV (reference sequence). The chain's CDR3 is CASSLSVGLTGANVLTF. The CDR3 coding sequence is TGTGCCAGCAGTTTATCGGTTGGGCTCACTGGGGCCAACGTCCTGACTTTC.

The V and J genes are TRBV28 and TRBJ2-1, with 8 bases that match TRBD1. This CDR3 is built from 13 residues. Per germline, CDR1 MDHEN and CDR2 SYDVKM. V lost 6 bases and J lost 14; bases outside the gene matches: 12. CDR3 nucleotide sequence: TGTGCCAGCAGACCCCATCCAACAGGGGGGAAGTTCTTC. It specifies CASRPHPTGGKFF. The variable domain in full, completed from reference TRBV28 and TRBJ2-1, reads DVKVTQSSRYLVKRTGEKVFLECVQDMDHENMFWYRQDPGLGLRLIYFSYDVKMKEKGDIPEGYSVSREKKERFSLILESASTNQTSMYLCASRPHPTGGKFFGPGTRLTVL.

The genes are TRBV5-1 and TRBJ1-2; 7 bases are shared with TRBD1. V shed 5 bases, J shed 8 bases, and the junction held 9 bases outside the gene matches. The CDR3 has 13 amino acids. CDR1 is SGHRS, CDR2 YFSETQ, per germline. CDR3 coding DNA: TGCGCCAGCAGTGAATTAACAGGGGACGGCTACACCTTC. Translated, it gives CASSELTGDGYTF.

The chain recombines TRBV6-5 with TRBJ1-1; tentatively, D is TRBD1 (6 bases). Germline lookup yields CDR1 MNHEY and CDR2 SVGAGI. V lost 5 bases, J lost 7 bases, and 14 bases lay in between. The CDR3 is made up of 13 amino acids. The CDR3 is CASSQDREHEAFF. The CDR3 nucleotides are TGTGCCAGCAGTCAGGACAGAGAACATGAAGCTTTCTTT.

The chain uses TRBV5-5 and TRBJ1-2, with 9 bases lining up with TRBD1. With 3 bases clipped from V and 4 bases from J, the junction kept 4 bases outside the gene matches. Looked up from germline, CDR1 is SGHKS and CDR2 is YYEKEE (reference sequence). The CDR3 spans 14 residues. CDR3 in DNA: TGTGCCAGCAGCTCAGGACAGGGGAGCTATGGCTACACCTTC. Translating gives CASSSGQGSYGYTF.

The V call is TRBV5-6, the J call TRBJ2-5; 8 bases fit TRBD2. Losses at the gene ends were 6 bases for V and 4 bases for J; bases not matched to a gene: 11. This CDR3 has 15 amino acids. CDR1 is SGHDT, CDR2 YYEEEE, per germline. The CDR3 sequence is CASKGTGGPVETQYF. DNA of the CDR3: TGTGCCAGCAAGGGAACGGGAGGGCCGGTAGAGACCCAGTACTTC.

The chain combines TRBV2 with TRBJ2-1; 14 nucleotides line up with TRBD2. Per germline, CDR1 SNHLY and CDR2 FYNNEI. The CDR3 sequence is 14 residues long. V shed 4 bases, J shed 8 bases, and the junction held 1 base outside the gene matches. CDR3 sequence reads: CASSGGLAGDEQFF. In DNA form, the CDR3 reads TGTGCCAGCAGTGGGGGACTAGCGGGAGATGAGCAGTTCTTC.

The rearrangement links TRBV27 to TRBJ1-5; possibly TRBD1 for D (5 bases). Germline values: CDR1 MNHEY, CDR2 SMNVEV (reference sequence). The CDR3 sequence is 12 residues long. Trimming shortened V by 6 bases and J by 11 bases, and 14 bases separated the two germline ends. The CDR3 nucleotides read TGTGCCAGCAGAGTGGACACGGATGCCCAGCATTTT. Translating it yields CASRVDTDAQHF.

The chain couples TRBV6-2 or TRBV6-3 to TRBJ1-5, with 9 bases matching TRBD1. The CDR3 length is 16 residues. The V segment lost 1 base and the J segment 8 bases; nucleotides outside the gene matches: 9. Germline V gene lookup returns CDR1 MNHEY and CDR2 SVGEGT. In nucleotides, the CDR3 is TGTGCCAGCAGTTACTACCGGGACAGGGTTCCGGAGCCCCAGCATTTT. The encoded protein is CASSYYRDRVPEPQHF.

The chain carries TRBV6-5 and TRBJ2-7, with TRBD2 matching 7 bases. Germline values: CDR1 MNHEY, CDR2 SVGAGI. Trimming at V came to 7 bases and at J to 2 bases, leaving 11 bases not matched to a gene. This CDR3 comprises 15 residues. The CDR3: CASTTGRATPYEQYF. The CDR3 DNA reads TGTGCCAGCACCACGGGGAGGGCAACCCCCTACGAGCAGTACTTC.

The chain carries TRBV6-6 and TRBJ2-2; 11 nucleotides match TRBD1. The CDR3 runs to 15 residues. The germline V gene has CDR1 MNHNY and CDR2 SVGAGI (reference sequence). Germline trimming cut 4 bases from V and 7 bases from J; bases unmatched to any gene: 5. The CDR3 DNA reads as TGTGCCAGCAGTTTCAGGACAGGGGGCATCGGGGAGCTGTTTTTT. Translating gives CASSFRTGGIGELFF.

The chain is built from TRBV4-2 and TRBJ2-1, with D hard to call. Germline lookup yields CDR1 LGHNA and CDR2 YNFKEQ. The CDR3 spans 14 residues. V was shortened by 0 bases and J by 8 bases, with 11 bases between the two germline ends. CDR3 loop: CASSQEANYYEQFF. Written as DNA, the CDR3 is TGTGCCAGCAGCCAAGAAGCCAATTACTATGAGCAGTTCTTC.

This clone occurred a few times. The rearrangement joins TRBV5-1 to TRBJ2-2; unclear D gene. This CDR3 comprises 15 residues. The V gene lost 3 bases and the J gene lost 1 base, with 10 bases spanning the gap. Germline-derived CDR1 and CDR2 are SGHRS and YFSETQ. The CDR3 sequence: CASSSSTGNTGELFF. CDR3 nucleotide sequence: TGCGCCAGCAGCTCATCAACCGGGAACACCGGGGAGCTGTTTTTT.

V and J are TRBV7-8 and TRBJ2-7; 7 bases match TRBD2. Germline trimming cut 3 bases from V and 2 bases from J; bases unmatched to any gene: 10. Germline V gene lookup returns CDR1 SGHVS and CDR2 FQNEAQ. The CDR3 has 16 amino acids. The CDR3 DNA follows: TGTGCCAGCAGCTTCCTAGCGGAGGGGTCCCCCTACGAGCAGTACTTC. This translates into CASSFLAEGSPYEQYF.

This clone was recorded once. The chain links TRBV6-5 to TRBJ1-1; 9 bases fit TRBD1. CDR1 MNHEY and CDR2 SVGAGI come from the germline V gene. Trimming cost V 10 bases and J 1 base; bases outside gene matches: 4. This CDR3 spans 13 amino acids. The CDR3 loop reads CATGQGTNTEAFF. DNA of the CDR3: TGTGCCACCGGACAGGGGACGAACACTGAAGCTTTCTTT.

The CDR3 nucleotides read TGCGCCAGCAGCTTGCTCACTAGCGGGATGGGGGAGCTGTTTTTT. The encoded protein is CASSLLTSGMGELFF. The chain recombines TRBV5-1 with TRBJ2-2; 10 bases fit TRBD2. Germline CDR1 is SGHRS and CDR2 is YFSETQ. V trimming: 1 base; J trimming: 8 bases; junction bases outside the gene matches: 5. The CDR3 is made up of 15 amino acids. Combining the CDR3 with reference TRBV5-1 and TRBJ2-2 gives the whole variable domain KAGVTQTPRYLIKTRGQQVTLSCSPISGHRSVSWYQQTPGQGLQFLFEYFSETQRNKGNFPGRFSGRQFSNSRSEMNVSTLELGDSALYLCASSLLTSGMGELFFGEGSRLTVL.

This chain links TRBV14 with TRBJ2-3; maybe TRBD1 (6 bases). V shed 0 bases and J shed 4 bases, with 11 bases lying between them. Looked up from germline, CDR1 is SGHDN and CDR2 is FVKESK. The CDR3 totals 15 residues. The CDR3 coding sequence is TGTGCCAGCAGCCAAGATAGTGACAGGCCAGATACGCAGTATTTT. It yields the protein CASSQDSDRPDTQYF.

The V gene is TRBV19, the J gene TRBJ1-2, with no clear D. The ends were cut back, 6 bases at V and 4 bases at J, with 18 bases in the middle. The CDR3 is 15 residues long. Germline CDR1 LNHDA, CDR2 SQIVND (reference sequence). CDR3 amino acids: CASSQRGFGGYGYTF. As DNA, the CDR3 is TGTGCCAGTAGCCAAAGAGGGTTTGGCGGCTATGGCTACACCTTC.

The chain joins TRBV27 to TRBJ1-5; maybe TRBD1 (5 bases). This CDR3 spans 18 amino acids. V lost 0 bases and J 0 bases, leaving 15 bases between the germline ends. Germline CDR1 MNHEY, CDR2 SMNVEV (reference sequence). The CDR3 bases are TGTGCCAGCAGTTTATCGGCCCCGCGGGGGGATAGCAATCAGCCCCAGCATTTT. This codes for CASSLSAPRGDSNQPQHF.

The chain is built from TRBV10-2 and TRBJ2-7; tentatively, D is TRBD2 (6 bases). This CDR3 comprises 13 residues. V was cut by 4 bases and J by 2 bases, with 9 bases left in between. In germline, CDR1 is WSHSY, CDR2 SAAADI. The CDR3 is CASSASATYEQYF. CDR3 in DNA: TGCGCCAGCAGTGCTAGCGCGACCTACGAGCAGTACTTC.

This chain uses TRBV7-9 with TRBJ2-7; TRBD1 might be the D (6 bases). Deletions cut 4 bases from V and 2 bases from J, with 9 bases between. In germline, CDR1 is SEHNR, CDR2 FQNEAQ (reference sequence). The CDR3 is 13 residues long. This CDR3 reads CASSSGTPYEQYF. CDR3 nucleotide sequence: TGTGCCAGCAGCTCAGGGACACCCTACGAGCAGTACTTC.

The rearrangement links TRBV6-5 to TRBJ2-2; no clear D gene. The CDR3 contains 15 residues. Germline V gene data show CDR1 as MNHEY and CDR2 as SVGAGI. Trimming stripped 6 bases from V and 3 bases from J, with 14 bases between. The CDR3: CASRNFGEHTGELFF. In DNA, the CDR3 is TGTGCCAGCAGAAACTTCGGAGAACACACCGGGGAGCTGTTTTTT.

The rearrangement links TRBV20-1 to TRBJ1-3; tentatively, D is TRBD1 (5 bases). The V gene lost 4 bases and the J gene lost 0 bases, with 16 bases spanning the gap. CDR3 size: 16 residues. Germline V gene sequence: CDR1 DFQATT, CDR2 SNEGSKA (reference sequence). CDR3: CSANDPGLNSGNTIYF. For the CDR3, the DNA is TGCAGTGCTAATGATCCGGGACTTAACTCTGGAAACACCATATATTTT.